These 30 T cell receptor beta chains were all obtained from the same sample, sequenced in a study of T cells in Graves' hyperthyroidism and ophthalmopathy. Authors of the study amplified TCR beta CDR3 regions from RNA transcripts. The TCR CDR3 was amplified in a first-round RT-PCR using the HTBI primer set. In TCRdb, the multiplex PCR reads were re-called with MiXCR into one record per CDR3 protein. Among roughly 500,000 distinct CDR3 sequences listed, 40% to 55% were seen once. Input material: peripheral blood or thyroid tissue (not recorded which). These receptors all come from an adult woman with Graves' disease, either hyperthyroidism or ophthalmopathy (not recorded which).

This clonotype was picked up many times. V gene TRBV15 combines with J gene TRBJ1-5; 8 bases match TRBD1. V gave up 4 bases and J gave up 0 bases; unmatched junction bases: 11. Germline values: CDR1 LNHNV, CDR2 YYDKDF (reference sequence). The CDR3 totals 18 residues. The CDR3 region is CATSKSWTGSNSNQPQHF. CDR3 nucleotides: TGTGCCACCAGCAAATCCTGGACAGGGAGTAATAGCAATCAGCCCCAGCATTTT.

J is TRBJ1-5 and V is TRBV20-1; D call uncertain. The length of the CDR3 is 13 residues. Looked up from germline, CDR1 is DFQATT and CDR2 is SNEGSKA (reference sequence). Trimming cost V 7 bases and J 2 bases, with 12 bases left between them. CDR3 region: CSVLLMGNQPQHF. The CDR3 DNA sequence: TGCAGTGTACTACTTATGGGCAATCAGCCCCAGCATTTT.

This clonotype was seen repeatedly, ten times or more. The V and J genes are TRBV5-6 and TRBJ1-4; 9 nucleotides line up with TRBD1. CDR1 is SGHDT, CDR2 YYEEEE, per germline. J lost 6 bases, V lost 1 base, and 4 bases had no gene match. The CDR3 is 15 residues long. The CDR3 region is CASSLWGQGHEKLFF. The CDR3 DNA reads as TGTGCCAGCAGCTTGTGGGGACAGGGACATGAAAAACTGTTTTTT.

This chain joins TRBV24-1 and TRBJ2-3, with D uncertain. Germline CDR1 reads KGHDR; CDR2 reads SFDVKD. This CDR3 contains 15 residues. V was trimmed by 1 base and J by 0 bases, leaving 7 bases between them. This CDR3 reads CATSDFGTSTDTQYF. CDR3 sequence (DNA): TGTGCCACCAGTGATTTTGGCACCAGCACAGATACGCAGTATTTT.

V and J are TRBV10-3 and TRBJ2-5; 8 bases are shared with TRBD2. The ends lost 6 bases at V and 2 bases at J; junction bases unmatched: 5. The CDR3 consists of 14 residues. Germline lookup yields CDR1 ENHRY and CDR2 SYGVKD. The chain's CDR3 is CAIRRLALQETQYF. The DNA for the CDR3 is TGTGCCATCAGGAGACTAGCGCTTCAAGAGACCCAGTACTTC.

Of note for this clonotype: A much larger clonotype is one base distant, so this may be a read error. The chain joins TRBV7-9 to TRBJ2-2; TRBD2 is a possible D gene (5 bases). Trimming shortened V by 3 bases and J by 3 bases, and 11 bases separated the two germline ends. Germline loops: CDR1 SEHNR, CDR2 FQNEAQ (reference sequence). The CDR3 length is 15 residues. As DNA, the CDR3 is TGTGCCAGCAGCTTGAGCGGTCAAGACACCGGGGAGCTGTTTTTT. Residues: CASSLSGQDTGELFF.

The gene calls are TRBV5-1 and TRBJ2-7; 10 nucleotides align to TRBD1. Trimming took 4 bases from V and 7 from J; bases not matched to a gene: 8. The CDR3 sequence is 14 residues long. The germline V gene has CDR1 SGHRS and CDR2 YFSETQ. The CDR3 protein is CASSTSGTGEEQYF. The CDR3 nucleotides are TGCGCCAGCAGCACTTCCGGGACAGGGGAAGAGCAGTACTTC.

This clonotype has only a few counts. The chain is built from TRBV4-2 and TRBJ2-2; D possibly corresponds to TRBD2 (5 bases). The ends were cut back, 1 base at V and 1 base at J, with 10 bases in the middle. The CDR3 has 16 amino acids. Germline lookup yields CDR1 LGHNA and CDR2 YNFKEQ. Written as DNA, the CDR3 is TGTGCCAGCAGCCAAGTGGTGGGAGAGAACACCGGGGAGCTGTTTTTT. It yields the protein CASSQVVGENTGELFF.

A word on this clonotype: A junction end diverges from the germline sequence, so it may reflect a read error. This chain links TRBV2 with TRBJ2-7; 9 nucleotides align to TRBD2. The germline V gene has CDR1 SNHLY and CDR2 FYNNEI. The CDR3 sequence is 16 residues long. The CDR3 sequence: CASRWLAGTNTGELYF. DNA for the CDR3: TGTGCCAGCAGATGGCTAGCGGGAACGAACACCGGGGAGCTGTACTTC.

This clonotype was detected only a few times. The chain carries TRBV7-9 and TRBJ2-1; unclear D gene. Germline V gene lookup returns CDR1 SEHNR and CDR2 FQNEAQ (reference sequence). There are 13 residues in the CDR3. V lost 3 bases to trimming and J lost 8 bases, with 11 bases between them. The CDR3 loop is CASSFTAWDEQFF. The CDR3 coding sequence is TGTGCCAGCAGCTTCACAGCCTGGGATGAGCAGTTCTTC.

This clonotype was observed a handful of times. The chain uses TRBV7-2 and TRBJ2-7; D might be TRBD2 (7 bases). V was shortened by 4 bases and J by 3 bases, with 13 bases between the two germline ends. Germline lookup yields CDR1 SGHTA and CDR2 FQGNSA. This CDR3 has 14 amino acids. The CDR3 reads CASSSRGDYYEQYF. The CDR3 bases are TGTGCCAGCAGCTCTAGGGGGGACTACTACGAGCAGTACTTC.

The CDR3 is CASSSALALETQYF. CDR3 sequence (DNA): TGTGCCAGCAGTTCAGCCCTAGCCCTAGAGACCCAGTACTTC. The chain links TRBV2 to TRBJ2-5; possibly TRBD2 for D (5 bases). The V end was cut by 5 bases, the J end by 4 bases, with 14 bases between. The germline CDR1 and CDR2 sequences are SNHLY and FYNNEI. CDR3 length: 14 amino acids. Filled out from reference TRBV2 and TRBJ2-5, the complete variable domain reads EPEVTQTPSHQVTQMGQEVILRCVPISNHLYFYWYRQILGQKVEFLVSFYNNEISEKSEIFDDQFSVERPDGSNFTLKIRSTKLEDSAMYFCASSSALALETQYFGPGTRLLVL.

This clonotype appeared many times. The chain recombines TRBV19 with TRBJ2-7; TRBD2 agrees at 9 bases. This CDR3 has 15 residues. V was pared by 5 bases and J by 0 bases, with 5 bases of the junction left unmatched. The germline V gene encodes CDR1 LNHDA and CDR2 SQIVND (reference sequence). The CDR3 reads CASSLLAGNSYEQYF. In DNA, the CDR3 is TGTGCCAGTAGTCTCCTAGCGGGGAACTCCTACGAGCAGTACTTC. The whole variable domain, remainder taken from reference TRBV19 and TRBJ2-7, is DGGITQSPKYLFRKEGQNVTLSCEQNLNHDAMYWYRQDPGQGLRLIYYSQIVNDFQKGDIAEGYSVSREKKESFPLTVTSAQKNPTAFYLCASSLLAGNSYEQYFGPGTRLTVT.

This clonotype was detected only once. The chain uses TRBV7-2 and TRBJ1-1; no definite D call. The V gene lost 8 bases and the J gene lost 3 bases, with 16 bases spanning the gap. CDR3 length equals 14 residues. Per the germline V gene, CDR1 is SGHTA and CDR2 is FQGNSA. The CDR3 bases are TGTGCCAGCGGACCCCGACGACGGGACACTGAAGCTTTCTTT. Protein product: CASGPRRRDTEAFF.

The rearrangement links TRBV11-2 to TRBJ2-7; 7 bases match TRBD2. With V trimmed by 4 bases and J by 3 bases, 9 bases remained unmatched. The CDR3 spans 15 residues. The germline gives CDR1 SGHAT, CDR2 FQNNGV. The CDR3 DNA reads TGTGCCAGCAGCTACCCGAGGGACTACTACTACGAGCAGTACTTC. It is translated as CASSYPRDYYYEQYF. Based on the CDR3 plus reference TRBV11-2 and TRBJ2-7, the full variable domain is EAGVAQSPRYKIIEKRQSVAFWCNPISGHATLYWYQQILGQGPKLLIQFQNNGVVDDSQLPKDRFSAERLKGVDSTLKIQPAKLEDSAVYLCASSYPRDYYYEQYFGPGTRLTVT.

The chain links TRBV5-1 to TRBJ2-7; 11 bases match TRBD2. The DNA end favors TRBJ2-1, so the J call may be wrong. The germline V gene encodes CDR1 SGHRS and CDR2 YFSETQ. The CDR3 consists of 15 residues. CDR3 DNA: TGCGCCAGCAGCTGGGGACTAGCGGACCCCAATGAGCAGTTCTTC. It specifies CASSWGLADPNEQFF.

This chain links TRBV7-9 with TRBJ1-1; D is perhaps TRBD1 (5 bases). The CDR3 is 11 amino acids. Between the trimmed V and J ends, which lost 3 bases and 9 bases, there was a span of 8 bases. Germline CDR1 is SEHNR and CDR2 is FQNEAQ (reference sequence). DNA for the CDR3: TGTGCCAGCAGCTTGGCGGGACAAGCTTTCTTT. Amino acids: CASSLAGQAFF.

CDR3 coding DNA: TGTGCCAGTAGTCCGGAGGGGTCAATAGCTGAAGCTTTCTTT. It encodes CASSPEGSIAEAFF. The chain is built from TRBV19 and TRBJ1-1, with TRBD1 as a possible D gene (5 bases). The V and J ends lost 5 bases and 6 bases respectively, with 16 bases between them. The CDR3 covers 14 residues. Germline-derived CDR1 and CDR2 are LNHDA and SQIVND (reference sequence).

The chain uses TRBV12-3 or TRBV12-4 and TRBJ1-6; D gene uncertain. With 3 bases removed from V and 13 bases from J, the gap between germline ends came to 16 bases. CDR3 size: 14 residues. CDR3 coding DNA: TGTGCCAGCAGTTTCTCGGCGGGTGGTCAGCCCCTCCACTTT. Encoded protein: CASSFSAGGQPLHF.

The V and J genes are TRBV15 and TRBJ2-2, with 8 bases that match TRBD2. The V gene end was trimmed by 0 bases and the J gene end by 1 base; junction bases not matched to a gene: 7. This CDR3 region has 18 residues. The germline gives CDR1 LNHNV, CDR2 YYDKDF (reference sequence). In nucleotides, the CDR3 is TGTGCCACCAGCAGAGAAGCGGGAGTCCCCTGGAACACCGGGGAGCTGTTTTTT. It yields the protein CATSREAGVPWNTGELFF.

The chain has TRBV2 and TRBJ2-5, with TRBD1 as a possible D gene (6 bases). Germline CDR1 and CDR2: SNHLY and FYNNEI. The CDR3 length is 12 residues. The V end was cut by 8 bases, the J end by 2 bases, with 9 bases between. The CDR3 coding sequence is TGTGCCAGCGTCGGGACACAAGAGACCCAGTACTTC. This codes for CASVGTQETQYF.

For this clonotype: Without the conserved terminal phenylalanine or tryptophan, this CDR3 likely stems from a read error. The DNA is omitted, as the CDR3 cannot be located on it reliably, and the CDR3 follows TCRdb's listing. The CDR3 loop reads CASSFAGT. The genes are TRBV9 and TRBJ2-2; TRBD1, the D gene given by the table, was not confirmed from the DNA. The V gene's germline CDR1 is SGDLS and CDR2 YYNGEE. A total of 8 residues make up the CDR3, ends included.

CDR3: CASSNGRNYGYTF. In DNA form, the CDR3 reads TGTGCCAGCAGTAACGGACGGAACTATGGCTACACCTTC. The chain joins TRBV9 to TRBJ1-2; no clear D. V lost 5 bases to trimming and J lost 2 bases, with 10 bases between them. The CDR3 is 13 residues long. Per the germline V gene, CDR1 is SGDLS and CDR2 is YYNGEE.

J is TRBJ1-1 and V is TRBV7-8, with unresolved D. This CDR3 is 14 amino acids long. CDR1 is SGHVS and CDR2 is FQNEAQ in the germline V gene. V dropped 2 bases and J dropped 0 bases, with 7 bases sitting between them. CDR3 nucleotide sequence: TGTGCCAGCAGCTTAAGTGAGATGAACACTGAAGCTTTCTTT. Translation gives CASSLSEMNTEAFF.

The chain has TRBV20-1 and TRBJ1-1, with TRBD1 identical over 8 bases. The germline V gene has CDR1 DFQATT and CDR2 SNEGSKA (reference sequence). Losses at the gene ends were 6 bases for V and 1 base for J; bases not matched to a gene: 7. The CDR3 contains 14 residues. The CDR3 spells CSAAGGTGNTEAFF. The CDR3 DNA reads as TGCAGTGCAGCAGGAGGGACAGGGAACACTGAAGCTTTCTTT.

The chain uses TRBV9 and TRBJ2-5; D is unresolved. The CDR3 extends over 13 amino acids. V lost 2 bases, J lost 9 bases, and 14 bases lay in between. Germline V gene data show CDR1 as SGDLS and CDR2 as YYNGEE. The CDR3 protein is CASSVGQSVAQYF. The DNA for the CDR3 is TGTGCCAGCAGCGTTGGGCAGAGCGTAGCCCAGTACTTC. The whole variable domain, remainder taken from reference TRBV9 and TRBJ2-5, is DSGVTQTPKHLITATGQRVTLRCSPRSGDLSVYWYQQSLDQGLQFLIQYYNGEERAKGNILERFSAQQFPDLHSELNLSSLELGDSALYFCASSVGQSVAQYFGPGTRLLVL.

This clonotype was recorded many times. This chain joins TRBV20-1 and TRBJ2-2, with D tentatively TRBD2 (5 bases). The germline V gene encodes CDR1 DFQATT and CDR2 SNEGSKA (reference sequence). This CDR3 has 14 residues. Deletions cut 2 bases from V and 6 bases from J, with 13 bases between. The CDR3 DNA follows: TGCAGTGCTAGAAAAGGGAGCTGGGCCGGGGAGCTGTTTTTT. Translation gives CSARKGSWAGELFF.

This clonotype was seen just once. The chain employs TRBV7-3 and TRBJ2-6, with 10 bases aligning to TRBD1. V shed 8 bases, J shed 0 bases, and the junction held 4 bases outside the gene matches. From germline, CDR1 is SGHTA and CDR2 FQGTGA. The CDR3 contains 16 residues. CDR3 loop: CASGRDRGSGANVLTF. The DNA of the CDR3 is TGTGCCAGCGGCAGGGACAGGGGCTCTGGGGCCAACGTCCTGACTTTC.

The genes are TRBV10-3 and TRBJ2-5; perhaps TRBD2 as D (5 bases). The CDR3 extends over 14 amino acids. The V end lost 2 bases, the J end lost 2 bases, and 9 bases lay between the germline ends. Looked up from germline, CDR1 is ENHRY and CDR2 is SYGVKD. This chain's CDR3 is CAISEDGLQETQYF. The CDR3 nucleotides are TGTGCCATCAGTGAGGACGGACTGCAAGAGACCCAGTACTTC.

This rearrangement joins TRBV7-9 to TRBJ1-6; 8 nucleotides agree with TRBD1. This CDR3 contains 15 residues. The V gene end was trimmed by 8 bases and the J gene end by 6 bases; junction bases not matched to a gene: 9. Germline values: CDR1 SEHNR, CDR2 FQNEAQ (reference sequence). The DNA for the CDR3 is TGTGCCAGCCAGAATGGACAGGGTGGTAATTCACCCCTCCACTTT. Protein sequence: CASQNGQGGNSPLHF. The full variable domain, completed using reference TRBV7-9 and TRBJ1-6, is DTGVSQNPRHKITKRGQNVTFRCDPISEHNRLYWYRQTLGQGPEFLTYFQNEAQLEKSRLLSDRFSAERPKGSFSTLEIQRTEQGDSAMYLCASQNGQGGNSPLHFGNGTRLTVT.